The T cell receptor beta chain under discussion was sequenced for a study of blood T cell repertoires in COVID-19. For the study at large: Samples came from the United States, Italy and Spain, spanning acute and convalescent COVID-19.

This table comes from immunoSEQ multiplex PCR, and its TCRdb copy is limited to in-frame clones, with some not included. The sample holds over 200,000 clones, about 68% seen once. The germline V gene has CDR1 SGHRS and CDR2 YFSETQ. The CDR3 is made up of 15 amino acids. Losses at the gene ends were 4 bases for V and 5 bases for J; bases not matched to a gene: 10. The origin of this receptor is a woman of 80 years or more with acute or convalescent COVID-19. This sequence joins TRBV5-1 and TRBJ1-1, with 8 bases that match TRBD1. The sample consisted of peripheral blood. CDR3 protein: CASSIGQGPNTEAFF. CDR3 DNA sequence: TGCGCCAGCAGCATAGGACAGGGACCCAATACTGAAGCTTTCTTT.